The rows below give T cell receptor beta chains drawn from one sample of a study of shared clonotypes between healthy human individuals. Some clones are missing from TCRdb's copy, which holds only in-frame ones; the method was immunoSEQ multiplex PCR. Of fewer than 700,000 clones listed, 85% to 95% are singletons. Sequences were obtained from naive CD8+ T cells sorted from blood. The receptors shown here come from a woman aged 25 to 39 in good health. CDR3s include the opening cysteine and the closing phenylalanine or tryptophan. Each record gives: V gene, clone size, J gene, D gene, CDR3 DNA, CDR3 protein. D genes are given only for firm matches. Only some rows state a clone size, as once, few, many or a class for expanded clones.

TRBV14	NA	TRBJ2-7	NA	TGTGCCAGCAGCCCCCTAGGGCGGGAGCAGTACTTC	CASSPLGREQYF
TRBV9	NA	TRBJ2-7	NA	TGTGCCAGCAGCGCTTCGCCCCAGGAGACAAACCCCTACGAGCAGTACTTC	CASSASPQETNPYEQYF
TRBV6-6	NA	TRBJ1-1	TRBD1	TGTGCCAGCAGTTATGAGGGGGCGAACACTGAAGCTTTCTTT	CASSYEGANTEAFF
TRBV11-2	NA	TRBJ2-6	TRBD1	TGTGCCAGCAGCGCCTGGACAGGATTTGGGGCCAACGTCCTGACTTTC	CASSAWTGFGANVLTF
TRBV29-1	NA	TRBJ1-1	NA	TGCAGCGCCTTAGTGGGGGCGGGGGCTTTCTTT	CSALVGAGAFF
TRBV27	NA	TRBJ2-3	NA	TGTGCCAGCAGTTTATCTGGGGGAAAGCTGGATACGCAGTATTTT	CASSLSGGKLDTQYF
TRBV7-9	once	TRBJ2-1	NA	TGTGCCAGCAGCTTAGATGGCAGTCCCTACAATGAGCAGTTCTTC	CASSLDGSPYNEQFF
TRBV28	NA	TRBJ2-2	TRBD2	TGTGCCACCGCACAACTAGCGGCAACGAACACCGGGGAGCTGTTTTTT	CATAQLAATNTGELFF
TRBV10-2	NA	TRBJ2-2	TRBD2	TGCGCCAGCAGTGCGGTGGAGCGGGAGGGGGCCGGGGAGCTGTTTTTT	CASSAVEREGAGELFF
TRBV5-8	NA	TRBJ2-1	NA	TGTGCCAGCAGCTTGGCCCCCGGGCCGAATGAGCAGTTCTTC	CASSLAPGPNEQFF
TRBV7-9	NA	TRBJ1-4	TRBD1	TGTGCCAGCAGCTTAGGGACAGGGGGTACTAATGAAAAACTGTTTTTT	CASSLGTGGTNEKLFF
TRBV7-9	NA	TRBJ2-1	TRBD2	TGTGCCAGCAGCCTAGAAGAAGGTAGCGGGAGGGGAAATGAGCAGTTCTTC	CASSLEEGSGRGNEQFF
TRBV7-8	NA	TRBJ1-5	NA	TGTGCCAGCAGCCTGGAGACACCTAGCAATCAGCCCCAGCATTTT	CASSLETPSNQPQHF
TRBV28	NA	TRBJ1-2	NA	TGTGCCAGCAGCCTAGTGGACCTCGTGTATGGCTGCACCTTC	CASSLVDLVYGCTF
TRBV28	once	TRBJ2-7	NA	TGTGCCAGCAGCCATACCTACGAGCAGTACTTC	CASSHTYEQYF
TRBV28	once	TRBJ2-5	TRBD1	TGTGCCAGCACACATCCGTGGGACAGCCAAGAGACCCAGTACTTC	CASTHPWDSQETQYF
TRBV27	NA	TRBJ1-3	TRBD1	TGTGCCAGCAGCTCGGGACAGTGGAAAACTGGAAACACCATATATTTT	CASSSGQWKTGNTIYF
TRBV9	NA	TRBJ1-5	NA	TGTGCCAGCAGCGTCCACGGAAATCAGCCCCAGCATTTT	CASSVHGNQPQHF
TRBV11-2	NA	TRBJ2-7	TRBD2	TGTGCCAGCAGCTATGGACTAGCGGAGGGCCTGCACGAGCAGTACTTC	CASSYGLAEGLHEQYF
TRBV2	NA	TRBJ1-2	NA	TGTGCCAGCAGTGAGGGAGGGTACTATGGCTACACCTTC	CASSEGGYYGYTF
TRBV28	NA	TRBJ2-7	NA	TGTGCCAGCAGTTTACAGGGTCTCGACGAGCAGTACTTC	CASSLQGLDEQYF
TRBV5-1	NA	TRBJ1-6	TRBD1	TGCGCCAGCTCGCATGGGACAGAAGATTCACCCCTCCACTTT	CASSHGTEDSPLHF
TRBV5-1	NA	TRBJ2-7	NA	TGCGCCAGCAGCTTGCATCGGGCCAGCGAGATGTACGAGCAGTACTTC	CASSLHRASEMYEQYF
TRBV7-6	NA	TRBJ2-2	NA	TGTGCCAGCAGCTTCGAGCGGGAGCTGTTTTTT	CASSFERELFF
TRBV28	NA	TRBJ1-1	NA	TGTGCCAGCAGTTTAAGCGGAGCTGAAGCTTTCTTT	CASSLSGAEAFF
TRBV6-1	NA	TRBJ1-2	NA	TGTGCCAGCAGTGAGATGGGACTGCTAATTATCACCTTC	CASSEMGLLIITF
TRBV5-4	once	TRBJ1-2	NA	TGTGCCAGCAGCCTATCGGGATCAGTCTATGGCTACACCTTC	CASSLSGSVYGYTF
TRBV7-6	NA	TRBJ2-1	TRBD2	TGTGCCAGCAGCTTAGGCGCGACTAGCGTCAATGAGCAGTTCTTC	CASSLGATSVNEQFF
TRBV5-4	NA	TRBJ2-7	NA	TGTGCCAGCAGCCCCCAGGGGGGACGCCCGCGGGGCGAGCAGTACTTC	CASSPQGGRPRGEQYF
TRBV7-6	NA	TRBJ2-3	NA	TGTGCCAGCAGCCTCGTCCGCACAGATACGCAGTATTTT	CASSLVRTDTQYF
TRBV27	NA	TRBJ2-7	NA	TGTGCCAGCAGTTTAGGACGGGGGACCTACGAGCAGTACTTC	CASSLGRGTYEQYF
TRBV27	NA	TRBJ2-2	TRBD1	TGTGCCAGCACCCAAGTTGGACAGGCTTCGAACACCGGGGAGCTGTTTTTT	CASTQVGQASNTGELFF
TRBV9	few	TRBJ2-1	TRBD2	TGTGCCAGCAGGAGGGCGGGAGGAGGGGAGCAGTTCTTC	CASRRAGGGEQFF
TRBV27	NA	TRBJ1-1	NA	TGTGCCAGCAGCCCCCTACGGGATAGCACTGAAGCTTTCTTT	CASSPLRDSTEAFF
TRBV7-8	NA	TRBJ2-7	NA	TGTGCCAGCAGCGGGATCGGTGGGTCCTACGAGCAGTACTTC	CASSGIGGSYEQYF
TRBV19	NA	TRBJ2-7	TRBD2	TGTGCCAGTAGCGCGGCGGGAGAGACCTACGAGCAGTACTTC	CASSAAGETYEQYF
TRBV4-1	NA	TRBJ1-1	NA	TGCGCCAGCAGCCCGGCGGAGTTGGAGGGGGAAGCTTTCTTT	CASSPAELEGEAFF
TRBV27	NA	TRBJ1-5	NA	TGTGCCAGCAGTTTATGGGACAATCAGCCCCAGCATTTT	CASSLWDNQPQHF
TRBV28	NA	TRBJ2-1	NA	TGTGCCAGCAGAGGTGGGGGAAGCTCCTACAATGAGCAGTTCTTC	CASRGGGSSYNEQFF
TRBV4-1	NA	TRBJ1-5	NA	TGCGCCAGCAGCCAAGTTTTCGGACAGCCCCAGCATTTT	CASSQVFGQPQHF
TRBV28	NA	TRBJ2-7	TRBD1	TGTGCCAGCTTACCAGCCGGGACAGGGTGGGGCGAGCAGTACTTC	CASLPAGTGWGEQYF
TRBV10-3	NA	TRBJ2-3	TRBD1	TGTGCCATCAGTGAGGGACCGGGACAGGTCACAGATACGCAGTATTTT	CAISEGPGQVTDTQYF
TRBV5-6	once	TRBJ2-1	NA	TGTGCCAGCAGCTTACAGGGATATGAGCAGTTCTTC	CASSLQGYEQFF
TRBV28	NA	TRBJ2-1	TRBD2	TGTGCCAGCAGTCTGGGACTAGCGGGAGACAATGAGCAGTTCTTC	CASSLGLAGDNEQFF
TRBV29-1	NA	TRBJ2-1	TRBD2	TGCAGCGTTGTCGGCACTAGCGGGAGTTACCGGTCCTACAATGAGCAGTTCTTC	CSVVGTSGSYRSYNEQFF
TRBV14	NA	TRBJ2-4	TRBD2	TGTGCCAGCAGCCCAGCCGCGGGGGACATTCAGTACTTC	CASSPAAGDIQYF
TRBV5-4	NA	TRBJ1-6	TRBD1	TGTGCCAGCAGCCCGGGGGACAGCCGAACGGATTCACCCCTCCACTTT	CASSPGDSRTDSPLHF
TRBV7-9	NA	TRBJ2-1	NA	TGTGCCAGCAGTTTCACATCTAATGAGCAGTTCTTC	CASSFTSNEQFF
TRBV5-1	NA	TRBJ2-1	NA	TGCGCCAGCAGCCCCCGGGACTCCTACAATGAGCAGTTCTTC	CASSPRDSYNEQFF
TRBV13	few	TRBJ2-7	NA	TGTGCCAGCAGCACCTGGGACACGGGTAACGAGCAGTACTTC	CASSTWDTGNEQYF